Below are 16 T cell receptor beta chains sequenced from a single sample in a study of OX40 agonist ivuxolimab in advanced cancers. Libraries were prepared by immunoSEQ multiplex PCR; TCRdb keeps only in-frame clonotypes and omits some of them. This sample has roughly 50,000 clones, with more than 70% found just once. Source: CD4+ or CD8+ T cells sorted from blood, taken in a trial of the OX40 agonist ivuxolimab. The receptors originated from an adult with an advanced solid tumor such as melanoma, head and neck, liver or kidney cancer.

The chain recombines TRBV5-6 with TRBJ2-5; D is perhaps TRBD1 (6 bases). From germline, CDR1 is SGHDT and CDR2 YYEEEE. The CDR3 spans 12 residues. The V and J ends lost 4 bases and 3 bases respectively, with 7 bases between them. Here the CDR3 reads CASSRTEETQYF. The CDR3 nucleotides are TGTGCCAGCAGCCGGACAGAAGAGACCCAGTACTTC.

The rearrangement links TRBV19 to TRBJ2-7; no firm D call. The CDR3 has 14 amino acids. The ends were cut back, 1 base at V and 6 bases at J, with 13 bases in the middle. The germline CDR1 and CDR2 sequences are LNHDA and SQIVND (reference sequence). CDR3 coding DNA: TGTGCCAGTAGTATAGGTGGCCTTTGGGGCGAGCAGTACTTC. Its protein product is CASSIGGLWGEQYF. Full variable domain (rest looked up from reference TRBV19 and TRBJ2-7): DGGITQSPKYLFRKEGQNVTLSCEQNLNHDAMYWYRQDPGQGLRLIYYSQIVNDFQKGDIAEGYSVSREKKESFPLTVTSAQKNPTAFYLCASSIGGLWGEQYFGPGTRLTVT.

This CDR3 reads CASSAGTRRYF. The DNA for the CDR3 is TGTGCCAGCAGTGCAGGGACCCGGCGGTACTTC. The chain couples TRBV2 to TRBJ2-7; either TRBD1 or TRBD2 may supply D (5 bases each). CDR3 length: 11 amino acids. CDR1 and CDR2 from the germline V gene are SNHLY and FYNNEI. V lost 4 bases and J lost 12, with 13 bases in between.

This clone occurred a few times. The V gene is TRBV7-9, the J gene TRBJ1-5, with 7 positions matching TRBD1. CDR1 and CDR2 from the germline V gene are SEHNR and FQNEAQ (reference sequence). V gave up 4 bases and J gave up 2 bases; unmatched junction bases: 2. This CDR3 is built from 14 residues. The chain's CDR3 is CASSSDRGNQPQHF. The CDR3, as DNA: TGTGCCAGCAGCTCTGACAGGGGCAATCAGCCCCAGCATTTT.

The V gene is TRBV7-2, the J gene TRBJ2-5, with D unclear. The CDR3 runs to 14 residues. Germline lookup yields CDR1 SGHTA and CDR2 FQGNSA. Trimming left V 0 bases short and J 2 bases short, with 7 bases between. CDR3 loop: CASSLAGTQETQYF. The CDR3 DNA sequence: TGTGCCAGCAGCTTAGCCGGTACGCAAGAGACCCAGTACTTC.

V usage is TRBV4-1 and J usage is TRBJ1-1, with 7 bases identical to TRBD1. This CDR3 is 19 amino acids long. The germline CDR1 and CDR2 sequences are MGHRA and YSYEKL. Trimming cost V 0 bases and J 8 bases; bases outside gene matches: 21. The DNA for the CDR3 is TGCGCCAGCAGCCAAGAGAGGGGACAGAGCGGATTTGCCCAGGAGGAAGCTTTCTTT. Translation gives CASSQERGQSGFAQEEAFF.

CDR3 region: CASRYELTGELFF. Here the CDR3 DNA reads TGTGCCAGCCGCTACGAATTAACCGGGGAGCTGTTTTTT. The rearrangement joins TRBV7-2 to TRBJ2-2, with no clear D. The V gene lost 8 bases and the J gene lost 5 bases, with 12 bases spanning the gap. CDR1 is SGHTA, CDR2 FQGNSA, per germline. CDR3 length: 13 residues.

The chain employs TRBV15 and TRBJ1-1, with 8 positions matching TRBD1. From germline, CDR1 is LNHNV and CDR2 YYDKDF (reference sequence). This CDR3 is 15 amino acids long. V was clipped by 5 bases and J by 4 bases; unmatched bases: 9. CDR3 nucleotide sequence: TGTGCCACCAGCTCAGGCCGCACAGGGGGCACTGAAGCTTTCTTT. Translated, it gives CATSSGRTGGTEAFF.

The V call is TRBV18, the J call TRBJ2-7, with a weak D call TRBD1 (6 bases). The CDR3 runs 16 residues. Germline lookup yields CDR1 KGHSH and CDR2 LQKENI. V was pared by 3 bases and J by 5 bases, with 20 bases between. The CDR3 nucleotides read TGTGCCAGCTCACCCAGGGGACCCGCCGGCAGGGACGAGCAGTACTTC. Translation gives CASSPRGPAGRDEQYF.

The rearrangement links TRBV5-1 to TRBJ1-1; no clear D. The CDR3 runs to 16 residues. Germline V gene data show CDR1 as SGHRS and CDR2 as YFSETQ. The ends were cut back, 1 base at V and 1 base at J, with 14 bases in the middle. Here the CDR3 DNA reads TGCGCCAGCAGCTTGATGGTTGGAACTTCGAACACTGAAGCTTTCTTT. Translation: CASSLMVGTSNTEAFF. The variable domain in full, completed from reference TRBV5-1 and TRBJ1-1, reads KAGVTQTPRYLIKTRGQQVTLSCSPISGHRSVSWYQQTPGQGLQFLFEYFSETQRNKGNFPGRFSGRQFSNSRSEMNVSTLELGDSALYLCASSLMVGTSNTEAFFGQGTRLTVV.

This chain links TRBV7-9 with TRBJ1-4, with D perhaps matching TRBD1 (6 bases). The germline gives CDR1 SEHNR, CDR2 FQNEAQ (reference sequence). V lost 5 bases and J lost 4, with 17 bases in between. The CDR3 covers 16 residues. CDR3 region: CASSTRRQAINEKLFF. CDR3 coding DNA: TGTGCCAGCAGCACTCGCCGACAGGCCATTAATGAAAAACTGTTTTTT.

This chain links TRBV6-5 with TRBJ2-7; D not certain. This CDR3 region has 11 residues. Germline CDR1 MNHEY, CDR2 SVGAGI. The ends were cut back, 5 bases at V and 4 bases at J, with 6 bases in the middle. The CDR3 sequence is CASSASYEQYF. The CDR3 region has the DNA TGTGCCAGCAGTGCCTCTTACGAGCAGTACTTC.

V gene TRBV7-9 combines with J gene TRBJ2-3; TRBD2 matches at 7 bases. This CDR3 has 15 residues. The V gene's germline CDR1 is SEHNR and CDR2 FQNEAQ (reference sequence). After removal of 3 bases from V and 2 bases from J, the junction contained 5 bases not matched to a gene. DNA of the CDR3: TGTGCCAGCAGCTTCTTCGGGGGGACCACAGATACGCAGTATTTT. This translates into CASSFFGGTTDTQYF. Supplemented by reference TRBV7-9 and TRBJ2-3, the full variable domain reads DTGVSQNPRHKITKRGQNVTFRCDPISEHNRLYWYRQTLGQGPEFLTYFQNEAQLEKSRLLSDRFSAERPKGSFSTLEIQRTEQGDSAMYLCASSFFGGTTDTQYFGPGTRLTVL.

The rearrangement uses TRBV7-2 and TRBJ2-1; D may be TRBD2 (6 bases). The V gene's germline CDR1 is SGHTA and CDR2 FQGNSA. V lost 5 bases, J lost 0 bases, and 14 bases lay in between. The CDR3 extends over 16 amino acids. In DNA, the CDR3 is TGTGCCAGCAGCGACCGCACCGGGGGCTCCTACAATGAGCAGTTCTTC. As protein: CASSDRTGGSYNEQFF.

V is TRBV5-1 and J is TRBJ2-1; D is unresolved. The CDR3 consists of 13 residues. CDR1 and CDR2 (germline): SGHRS, YFSETQ. V lost 0 bases, J lost 7 bases, and 8 bases lay in between. In DNA, the CDR3 is TGCGCCAGCAGCTTGGTTGCGAAAAATGAGCAGTTCTTC. Translating it yields CASSLVAKNEQFF.

The chain combines TRBV11-2 with TRBJ2-3; D is uncertain. Germline CDR1 SGHAT, CDR2 FQNNGV. With 3 bases removed from V and 4 bases from J, the gap between germline ends came to 8 bases. The CDR3 length is 13 residues. The CDR3 loop reads CASSFLGPDTQYF. DNA for the CDR3: TGTGCCAGCAGCTTTCTAGGGCCAGATACGCAGTATTTT.